This TCR beta chain was captured in a study of OX40 agonist ivuxolimab in advanced cancers. Study-wide context: Dosing consisted of intravenous ivuxolimab at 0.01 to 10 mg/kg every 2 weeks. Of the participants, 35% to 50% had some prior anti-PD-1, anti-PD-L1 or anti-CTLA-4 therapy, which was allowed.

Turning to this clone: Its target is not known.

Study results and caveats: Average numbers of expanded clones were greater in CD8+ T cells than in CD4+.

The assay was immunoSEQ multiplex PCR, and TCRdb's table has in-frame clones only and misses some. The profile shows roughly 60,000 clones, around 86% of them singletons. A history of autoimmune disease or systemic immunosuppression excluded patients. The germline V and J ends were trimmed by 5 bases and 5 bases, with 9 bases remaining between them. Germline V gene sequence: CDR1 SGHNT, CDR2 YENEEA. The CDR3 loop spans 12 amino acids. The material sequenced was CD4+ or CD8+ T cells sorted from blood, taken in a trial of the OX40 agonist ivuxolimab. V is TRBV11-3 and J is TRBJ2-5, with D uncertain. The sequence came from an adult with an advanced solid tumor such as melanoma, head and neck, liver or kidney cancer. The CDR3 coding sequence is TGTGCCAGCAGCCTAAAAGATGAGACCCAGTACTTC. Its protein product is CASSLKDETQYF. The full variable domain, completed using reference TRBV11-3 and TRBJ2-5, is EAGVVQSPRYKIIEKKQPVAFWCNPISGHNTLYWYLQNLGQGPELLIRYENEEAVDDSQLPKDRFSAERLKGVDSTLKIQPAELGDSAVYLCASSLKDETQYFGPGTRLLVL.